This T cell receptor (beta chain) was recovered during a study of cytomegalovirus exposure and HLA in healthy donors. Study-wide results and caveats: There were some public TCRs occurring in many donors, but most TCR sequences were rare.

Deletions cut 4 bases from V and 4 bases from J, with 13 bases between. Germline-derived CDR1 and CDR2 are SEHNR and FQNEAQ (reference sequence). The CDR3 is made up of 15 amino acids. Healthy bone marrow donors formed the donor group. Though probably carrying unrecorded immune exposures, donors were nominally healthy at sampling. Concerning this clone itself: The antigen is undetermined.

The PCR employed 60 Vbeta primers together with 13 Jbeta primers. The protocol was immunoSEQ multiplex PCR, while the TCRdb copy is restricted to in-frame clones and leaves out a portion. Altogether 150,000 or so clones are present, roughly 74% being singletons, with the ten largest covering 2.8%. The TCR originated in a man younger than 30 in good health and CMV-seronegative. The material sequenced was PBMCs. The rearrangement joins TRBV7-9 to TRBJ2-2, with a possible D match to TRBD2 (7 bases). CDR3 protein: CASSWGGHGTGELFF. DNA of the CDR3: TGTGCCAGCAGCTGGGGGGGGCACGGCACCGGGGAGCTGTTTTTT.